This entry is about one T cell receptor beta chain. The source of the sample is a study of blood T cell repertoires in COVID-19. Background on the study: Collection of acute and convalescent COVID-19 samples took place in the United States, Italy and Spain. Sources were T cells, B-cell-depleted T cells, or PBMCs; the material itself was cDNA or gDNA.

In the original processing: For nucleated cells, counts were estimated from reference gene primer amplification. Some clones are missing from TCRdb's copy, which holds only in-frame ones; the method was immunoSEQ multiplex PCR. V and J calls plus clone size are reproduced from that table; the DNA served to infer D and trimming. The table records roughly 460,000 clones, roughly 90% of them present only once. During active infection, Seattle patients enrolled and were then monitored through disease. V was cut by 4 bases and J by 0 bases, with 9 bases left in between. This CDR3 is 15 amino acids long. Germline V gene sequence: CDR1 SNHLY, CDR2 FYNNEI.

This TCR derives from a man younger than 35 with COVID-19, enrolled during active disease. Sequences were obtained from peripheral blood. This chain links TRBV2 with TRBJ2-2; TRBD2 is a possible D gene (6 bases). The CDR3 region is CASSGRLANTGELFF. In nucleotides, the CDR3 is TGTGCCAGCAGTGGGAGACTAGCGAACACCGGGGAGCTGTTTTTT.